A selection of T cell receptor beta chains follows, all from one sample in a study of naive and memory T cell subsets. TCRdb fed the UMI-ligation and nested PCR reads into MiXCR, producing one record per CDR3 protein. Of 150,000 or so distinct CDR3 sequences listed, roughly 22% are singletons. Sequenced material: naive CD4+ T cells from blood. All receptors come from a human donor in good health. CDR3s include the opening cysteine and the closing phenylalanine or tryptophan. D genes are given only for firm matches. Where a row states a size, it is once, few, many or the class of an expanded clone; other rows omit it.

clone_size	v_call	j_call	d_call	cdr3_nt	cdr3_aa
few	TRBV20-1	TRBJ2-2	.	TGCAGTGCTAGCACTAATCAAGGACTATATTTGAACACCGGGGAGCTGTTTTTT	CSASTNQGLYLNTGELFF
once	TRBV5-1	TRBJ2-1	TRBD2	TGCGCCAGCAGCTTGACTAGCGGGAGTCCCTACAATGAGCAGTTCTTC	CASSLTSGSPYNEQFF
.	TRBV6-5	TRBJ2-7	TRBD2	TGTGCCAGCCGACTAGCGGGGGCCTCCTACGAGCAGTACTTC	CASRLAGASYEQYF
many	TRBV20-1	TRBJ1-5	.	TGCAGTGCCAAGCAAGGGGTGCAGCCCCAGCATTTT	CSAKQGVQPQHF
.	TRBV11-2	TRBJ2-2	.	TGTGCCAGCAGCTTAGAGATCAGAGCCGGGGAGCTGTTTTTT	CASSLEIRAGELFF
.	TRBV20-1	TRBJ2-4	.	TGCAGTGCTAGAGGCCAGGGCGAAAACATTCAGTACTTC	CSARGQGENIQYF
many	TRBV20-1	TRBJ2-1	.	TGCAGTGTAAGGCGCCGGACTATCATGACATCCTACAATGAGCAGTTCTTC	CSVRRRTIMTSYNEQFF
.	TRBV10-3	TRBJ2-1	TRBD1	TGTGCCATCAGCACCGGGACAGGGATTGAGCAGTTCTTC	CAISTGTGIEQFF
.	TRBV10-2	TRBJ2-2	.	TGCGCCAGCAGTATAGTGCAGGGGTACACCGGGGAGCTGTTTTTT	CASSIVQGYTGELFF
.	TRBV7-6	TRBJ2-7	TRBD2	TGTGCCAGCAGCTTAGGGTCGGCGGGGGGCGGTGAGCAGTACTTC	CASSLGSAGGGEQYF
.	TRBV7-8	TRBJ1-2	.	TGTGCCAGCAGCTTGCAAGGGGCGCAAAGCTATGGCTACACCTTC	CASSLQGAQSYGYTF
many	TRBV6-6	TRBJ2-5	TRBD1	TGTGCCAGCAGGCGGACAGGGGGCGTTTTGGAGACCCAGTACTTC	CASRRTGGVLETQYF
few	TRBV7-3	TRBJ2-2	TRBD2	TGTGCCAGCAGCTTAGGCCTAGCGGGAACTACCGGGGAGCTGTTTTTT	CASSLGLAGTTGELFF
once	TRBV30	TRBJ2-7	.	TGTGCCTGGAGTGCACAACGGGGAATCTACGAGCAGTACTTC	CAWSAQRGIYEQYF
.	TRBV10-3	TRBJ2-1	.	TGTGCCATCAGTGGTCGGGGACGGAGCAACAGCTCCTACAATGAGCAGTTCTTC	CAISGRGRSNSSYNEQFF
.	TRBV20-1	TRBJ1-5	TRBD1	TGCAGTGCTAGAGATCTTCGGACAGGGCGGCATCAGCCCCAGCATTTT	CSARDLRTGRHQPQHF
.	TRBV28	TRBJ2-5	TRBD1	TGTGCCAGCAGTTTGTCCGCGACAGGGAAGGAGACCCAGTACTTC	CASSLSATGKETQYF
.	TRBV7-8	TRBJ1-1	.	TGTGCCAGCAGCTTAGGAGGGGGAAAATCGACTGAAGCTTTCTTT	CASSLGGGKSTEAFF
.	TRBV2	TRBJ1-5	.	TGTGCCAGCAGTGTTTCGAATCAGCCCCAGCATTTT	CASSVSNQPQHF
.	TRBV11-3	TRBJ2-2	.	TGTGCCAGCAGCTTAAGGGGTTCGAACACCGGGGAGCTGTTTTTT	CASSLRGSNTGELFF
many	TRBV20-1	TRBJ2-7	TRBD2	TGCAGTGCCGGGGGGGGATTACCCACCTACGAGCAGTACTTC	CSAGGGLPTYEQYF
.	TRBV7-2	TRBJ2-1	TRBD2	TGTGCCAGCAGCTCACCACGGACTAGCGGGAGGGCCCGCAGCCTGTTCTTC	CASSSPRTSGRARSLFF
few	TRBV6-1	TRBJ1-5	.	TGTGCCAGCAGTGGGGCACTGGGCCAGCCCCAGCATTTT	CASSGALGQPQHF
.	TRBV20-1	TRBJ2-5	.	TGCAGTGCTAGAGGACAGATAAAACAAGAGACCCAGTACTTC	CSARGQIKQETQYF
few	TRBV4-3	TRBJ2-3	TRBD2	TGCGCCAGCAGCCAAGTAGGCGGGAGGAGCACAGATACGCAGTATTTT	CASSQVGGRSTDTQYF
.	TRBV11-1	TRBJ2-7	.	TGTGCCAGCAGCGCCCGGACAGCGAGAGTAGAGCAGTACTTC	CASSARTARVEQYF
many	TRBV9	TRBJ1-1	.	TGTGCCAGCAGCTCCAAGAACACTGAAGCTTTCTTT	CASSSKNTEAFF
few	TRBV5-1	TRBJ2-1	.	TGCGCCAGCAGCTTGGGGACAAGCTACAATGAGCAGTTCTTC	CASSLGTSYNEQFF
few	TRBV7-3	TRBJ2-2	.	TGTGCCAGCAGCCCTTGGAAAGGGGTCAACACCGGGGAGCTGTTTTTT	CASSPWKGVNTGELFF
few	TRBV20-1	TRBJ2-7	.	TGCAGTGCAGGCCTAGGCTACGAGCAGTACTTC	CSAGLGYEQYF
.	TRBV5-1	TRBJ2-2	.	TGCGCCAGCAGCTCGTATTCAGGTGGCACCGGGGAGCTGTTTTTT	CASSSYSGGTGELFF
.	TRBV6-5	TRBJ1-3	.	TGTGCCAGCAGTGTGACCCGCATGGCTGGAAACACCATATATTTT	CASSVTRMAGNTIYF
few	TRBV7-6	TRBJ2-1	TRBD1	TGTGCCAGCAGCTTAGTCACAGGGGCAGGCAGGAATGAGCAGTTCTTC	CASSLVTGAGRNEQFF
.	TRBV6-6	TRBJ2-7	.	TGTGCCAGCAGTTACTTGAAAGGTAGCGAGCAGTACTTC	CASSYLKGSEQYF
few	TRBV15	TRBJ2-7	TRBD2	TGTGCCACCAGCAGTGGCGTCACTAGCGGAACCTACGAGCAGTACTTC	CATSSGVTSGTYEQYF
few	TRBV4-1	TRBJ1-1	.	TGCGCCAGCAGCCAAGCAGGGTTGGGCACTGAAGCTTTCTTT	CASSQAGLGTEAFF
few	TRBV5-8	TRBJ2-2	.	TGTGCCAGCAGCTGGGGCGGGGGCTTGAACACCGGGGAGCTGTTTTTT	CASSWGGGLNTGELFF
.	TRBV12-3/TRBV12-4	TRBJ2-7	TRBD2	TGTGCCAGCACTATAACCGGGACTAGCGGGTACGAGCAGTACTTC	CASTITGTSGYEQYF
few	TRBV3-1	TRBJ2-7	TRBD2	TGTGCCAGCAGCTGGGGACTAGCTGGCGAGCAGTACTTC	CASSWGLAGEQYF
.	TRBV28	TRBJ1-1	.	TGTGCCAGCAGTTTCAGTGACCTGAACACTGAAGCTTTCTTT	CASSFSDLNTEAFF
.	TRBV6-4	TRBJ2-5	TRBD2	TGTGCCAGCAGTGCGTATCCGGGAGGGGGCCAAGAGACCCAGTACTTC	CASSAYPGGGQETQYF
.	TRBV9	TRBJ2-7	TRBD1	TGTGCCAGCAGCGTAGGAGGGACAGGGTCCCGGGAGCAGTACTTC	CASSVGGTGSREQYF
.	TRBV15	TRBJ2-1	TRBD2	TGTGCCACCAGCAGAGAACCAGCGGGAGAAGAGCAGTTCTTC	CATSREPAGEEQFF